This T cell receptor beta chain was documented in a study of OX40 agonist ivuxolimab in advanced cancers. No patient had autoimmune disease or received systemic immunosuppression. The germline V gene has CDR1 SGHNT and CDR2 YENEEA. V was clipped by 3 bases and J by 1 base, with 10 bases between them. The CDR3 covers 15 residues. Sequencing used immunoSEQ multiplex PCR; TCRdb keeps in-frame clones, though not all of them. The data hold around 150,000 clones, with 90% observed a single time. The TCR originated in an adult with an advanced solid tumor such as melanoma, head and neck, liver or kidney cancer. Source: CD4+ or CD8+ T cells sorted from blood, taken in a trial of the OX40 agonist ivuxolimab. The chain couples TRBV11-3 to TRBJ1-3, with a weak D call TRBD1 (5 bases). In DNA form, the CDR3 reads TGTGCCAGCAGCTTCTCAGGGTATTCTGGAAACACCATATATTTT. Encoded protein: CASSFSGYSGNTIYF.